This TCR beta chain was sequenced in a study of blood T cell repertoires in COVID-19. The data were produced by immunoSEQ multiplex PCR, yet TCRdb's version contains in-frame clones alone and is incomplete. The data contain 70,000 to 80,000 clones, approximately 86% of them seen just once; the ten biggest clones take up approximately 6.4%. CDR1 SGHRS and CDR2 YFSETQ come from the germline V gene. Trimming left V 8 bases short and J 0 bases short, with 11 bases between. The CDR3 sequence is 14 residues long. The chain is built from TRBV5-1 and TRBJ1-4; D unresolved. What was sequenced was peripheral blood. The TCR sequence derives from a woman aged 50 to 60 with acute or convalescent COVID-19. This chain's CDR3 is CASTDTPTNEKLFF. CDR3 DNA sequence: TGCGCCAGTACCGACACGCCAACTAATGAAAAACTGTTTTTT. The complete variable domain, with remaining parts taken from reference TRBV5-1 and TRBJ1-4, reads KAGVTQTPRYLIKTRGQQVTLSCSPISGHRSVSWYQQTPGQGLQFLFEYFSETQRNKGNFPGRFSGRQFSNSRSEMNVSTLELGDSALYLCASTDTPTNEKLFFGSGTQLSVL.